This T cell receptor beta chain was captured by sequencing in a study of T cells in Graves' hyperthyroidism and ophthalmopathy. Findings and caveats of the study: Stable hyperthyroidism was told apart from ophthalmopathy by a model built on 13 V-J features.

This clonotype was counted many times. No antigen is known for it. CDR1 and CDR2 from the germline V gene are SGHAT and FQNNGV. The CDR3 extends over 13 amino acids. Trimming left V 2 bases short and J 4 bases short, with 6 bases between. Amplified regions were TCR beta CDR3 sequences from RNA transcripts. The TCR CDR3 was amplified in a first-round RT-PCR using the HTBI primer set. In TCRdb, the multiplex PCR reads were re-called with MiXCR into one record per CDR3 protein. The table shows around 690,000 distinct CDR3 sequences, with approximately 15% occurring only once. Recently diagnosed hyperthyroidism of less than 2 months' duration affected patients aged 18 to 65.

Material: blood. The sequence derives from a man over 45 with Graves' hyperthyroidism. This chain uses TRBV11-2 with TRBJ1-5; D gene ambiguous. As DNA, the CDR3 is TGTGCCAGCAGCTTACAGGTGAATCAGCCCCAGCATTTT. Amino acids: CASSLQVNQPQHF.